This entry lists 15 T cell receptor beta chains sequenced from one sample in a study of Graves' ophthalmopathy and Graves' hyperthyroidism (dated by TCRdb to the late 2010s). The instrument was an Illumina HiSeq 2000. For repertoire sequencing, TCR beta CDR3 regions were amplified from RNA transcripts. The first round of RT-PCR was done with HTBI primers and the Qiagen OneStep RT-PCR kit, and was followed by a second round of multiplex PCR, then size selection and purification. The raw public reads went through TCRdb reprocessing: fastp at Q25, MiXCR clone calling, in-frame beta chains kept. Identical CDR3 proteins give one entry, which carries the most common genes and DNA. The sample profile shows some 170,000 distinct CDR3 sequences; roughly 36% of them were found once. The ten largest account for approximately 9% of the sample. The sequencing sample was made of peripheral blood. The receptors stem from a man in his thirties or forties with Graves' ophthalmopathy. Donor details come from another sample of the same person, matched by shared clones.

This clonotype was detected ten times or more. The rearrangement uses TRBV28 and TRBJ1-1; 10 nucleotides match TRBD1. Germline loops: CDR1 MDHEN, CDR2 SYDVKM. Germline trimming cut 6 bases from V and 0 bases from J; bases unmatched to any gene: 7. The CDR3 covers 16 residues. In DNA, the CDR3 is TGTGCCAGCAGCTCGACAGGGGGCGCGATGAACACTGAAGCTTTCTTT. Protein product: CASSSTGGAMNTEAFF. Full variable domain (rest looked up from reference TRBV28 and TRBJ1-1): DVKVTQSSRYLVKRTGEKVFLECVQDMDHENMFWYRQDPGLGLRLIYFSYDVKMKEKGDIPEGYSVSREKKERFSLILESASTNQTSMYLCASSSTGGAMNTEAFFGQGTRLTVV.

This clonotype was seen many times. The chain couples TRBV20-1 to TRBJ2-5; no firm D call. The CDR3 runs to 13 residues. With 1 base removed from V and 1 base from J, the gap between germline ends came to 7 bases. Looked up from germline, CDR1 is DFQATT and CDR2 is SNEGSKA (reference sequence). CDR3 in DNA: TGCAGTGCTAGAGGTCGGATCCAAGAGACCCAGTACTTC. Translation: CSARGRIQETQYF.

This clonotype was found once. The CDR3 region has the DNA TGTGCCAGCAGATACGACAGGGCGGGTTCCTACGAGCAGTACTTC. It specifies CASRYDRAGSYEQYF. The J gene is TRBJ2-7, the V gene TRBV27, with TRBD1 matching over 7 bases. Germline V gene lookup returns CDR1 MNHEY and CDR2 SMNVEV (reference sequence). The CDR3 loop spans 15 amino acids. With 6 bases clipped from V and 1 base from J, the junction kept 9 bases outside the gene matches.

This clonotype was seen many times. A much larger clonotype is one base distant, so this may be a read error. The rearrangement links TRBV24-1 to TRBJ2-5; D gene unclear. The CDR3 length is 14 residues. CDR1 is KGHDR, CDR2 SFDVKD, per germline. CDR3 residues: CATSEAPPKETRYF. Here the CDR3 DNA reads TGTGCCACCAGTGAAGCCCCTCCCAAAGAGACCCGGTACTTC.

This clonotype was seen a handful of times. CDR3 in amino acids: CSAPLRHGTAGDYGYTF. CDR3 coding DNA: TGCAGTGCTCCATTGAGGCACGGGACAGCCGGGGACTATGGCTACACCTTC. V usage is TRBV20-1 and J usage is TRBJ1-2; 7 positions agree with TRBD1. The CDR3 covers 17 residues. CDR1 is DFQATT and CDR2 is SNEGSKA in the germline V gene (reference sequence). V shed 5 bases and J 3 bases; nucleotides not matched to a gene: 18.

This clonotype occurred many times. The genes are TRBV6-1 and TRBJ2-7; D is unclear. Trimming shortened V by 8 bases and J by 5 bases, and 16 bases separated the two germline ends. Germline assignment: CDR1 MNHNS and CDR2 SASEGT. The CDR3 has 13 amino acids. The CDR3 DNA reads TGTGCCAGCTCCACGGGTTTGGGTGACGAGCAGTACTTC. Protein product: CASSTGLGDEQYF.

This clonotype is medium-sized in the sample. This rearrangement joins TRBV19 to TRBJ1-1; possible D gene TRBD1, 5 bases. Trimming removed 4 bases from V and 3 bases from J, with 18 bases in between. Germline assignment: CDR1 LNHDA and CDR2 SQIVND (reference sequence). The CDR3 has 16 amino acids. The CDR3 sequence: CASSTHPSRDYTEAFF. The CDR3 nucleotides read TGTGCCAGTAGTACCCATCCTTCCAGGGATTACACTGAAGCTTTCTTT.

The V and J genes are TRBV7-2 and TRBJ1-2; unclear D gene. In germline, CDR1 is SGHTA, CDR2 FQGNSA. This CDR3 has 12 residues. The V gene lost 10 bases and the J gene lost 4 bases, with 13 bases spanning the gap. The CDR3 sequence is CATSWILYGYTF. DNA of the CDR3: TGTGCCACCTCTTGGATCCTCTATGGCTACACCTTC.

This clonotype was recorded at least ten times. This chain links TRBV6-1 with TRBJ1-1; no firm D call. This CDR3 has 13 residues. V shed 10 bases and J shed 1 base, with 13 bases lying between them. Germline V gene data show CDR1 as MNHNS and CDR2 as SASEGT. The CDR3 DNA sequence: TGTGCCACCAGGACGTACTCGAACACTGAAGCTTTCTTT. The encoded protein is CATRTYSNTEAFF.

The CDR3 nucleotides are TGTGCCAGCAGTGGGGATATCCTAGCCAAAAACATTCAGTACTTC. Protein product: CASSGDILAKNIQYF. The chain couples TRBV12-3 or TRBV12-4 to TRBJ2-4, with D unclear. The CDR3 contains 15 residues. V was shortened by 5 bases and J by 0 bases, with 11 bases between the two germline ends.

This clonotype was seen only a few times. The V call is TRBV27, the J call TRBJ1-6; unclear D gene. The CDR3 loop spans 15 amino acids. Deletions cut 1 base from V and 7 bases from J, with 11 bases between. Germline CDR1 MNHEY, CDR2 SMNVEV (reference sequence). The CDR3 loop is CASSLLENLNSPLHF. Here the CDR3 DNA reads TGTGCCAGCAGTTTATTGGAGAACTTAAATTCACCCCTCCACTTT.

The chain has TRBV6-5 and TRBJ1-2; possibly TRBD1 for D (6 bases). Germline-derived CDR1 and CDR2 are MNHEY and SVGAGI. This CDR3 spans 16 amino acids. V lost 4 bases and J lost 2, with 17 bases in between. In DNA, the CDR3 is TGTGCCAGCAGTTCGACGGGACAACTCTTCAACTATGGCTACACCTTC. Amino acid sequence: CASSSTGQLFNYGYTF.

This clonotype has a handful of counts. This rearrangement joins TRBV10-3 to TRBJ2-5; 7 positions match TRBD1. In germline, CDR1 is ENHRY, CDR2 SYGVKD. The CDR3 contains 15 residues. V dropped 7 bases and J dropped 0; count of bases not matched to a gene: 8. The CDR3 nucleotides are TGTGCCATCACCTCCTCCACAGGGGACCAAGAGACCCAGTACTTC. Protein sequence: CAITSSTGDQETQYF.

This clonotype was detected ten times or more. CDR3 in DNA: TGTGCCAGCGGAAGGGGGAACTATGGCTACACCTTC. Encoded protein: CASGRGNYGYTF. The rearrangement joins TRBV27 to TRBJ1-2; D is perhaps TRBD1 (6 bases). Germline V gene sequence: CDR1 MNHEY, CDR2 SMNVEV (reference sequence). The CDR3 is 12 residues long. Trimming pared 8 bases from V and 2 bases from J, leaving 9 bases between.

The table lists this clonotype with many counts. The V gene is TRBV6-1, the J gene TRBJ2-7, with D perhaps TRBD1 (5 bases). The V and J ends lost 1 base and 2 bases respectively, with 9 bases between them. The CDR3 extends over 14 amino acids. The germline V gene encodes CDR1 MNHNS and CDR2 SASEGT. DNA of the CDR3: TGTGCCAGCAGTGAAGAACCAGGGCCCTACGAGCAGTACTTC. This translates into CASSEEPGPYEQYF.